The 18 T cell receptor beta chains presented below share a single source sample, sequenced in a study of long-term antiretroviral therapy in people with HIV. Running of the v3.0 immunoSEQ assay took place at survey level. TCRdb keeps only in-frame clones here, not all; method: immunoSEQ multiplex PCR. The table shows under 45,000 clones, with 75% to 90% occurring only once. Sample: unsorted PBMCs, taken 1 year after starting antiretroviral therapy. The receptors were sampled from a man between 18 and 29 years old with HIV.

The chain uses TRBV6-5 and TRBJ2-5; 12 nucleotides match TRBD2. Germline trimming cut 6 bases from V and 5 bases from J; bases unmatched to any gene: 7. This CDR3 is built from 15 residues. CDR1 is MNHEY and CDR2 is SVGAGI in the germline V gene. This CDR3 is CASRASGGAGETQYF. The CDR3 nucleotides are TGTGCCAGCAGAGCTAGCGGGGGGGCCGGGGAGACCCAGTACTTC.

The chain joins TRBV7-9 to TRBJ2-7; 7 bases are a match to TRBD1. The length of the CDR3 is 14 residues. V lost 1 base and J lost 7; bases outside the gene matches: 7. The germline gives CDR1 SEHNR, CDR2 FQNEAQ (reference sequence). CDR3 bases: TGTGCCAGCAGCTTAGGAGGGGGCTGGATTGAGCAGTACTTC. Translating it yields CASSLGGGWIEQYF.

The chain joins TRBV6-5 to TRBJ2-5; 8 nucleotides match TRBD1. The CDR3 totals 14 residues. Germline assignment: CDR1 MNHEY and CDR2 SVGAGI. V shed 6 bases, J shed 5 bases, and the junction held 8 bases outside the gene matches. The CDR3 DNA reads TGTGCCAGCAGCCAACGACAGGGGTGGGAGACCCAGTACTTC. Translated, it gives CASSQRQGWETQYF.

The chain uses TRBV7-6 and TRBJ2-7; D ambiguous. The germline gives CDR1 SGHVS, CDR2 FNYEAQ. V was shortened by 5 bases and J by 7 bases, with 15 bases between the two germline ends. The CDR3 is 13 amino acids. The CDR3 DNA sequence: TGTGCCAGCAGCCGTACCCCCACCAGGGAGCAGTACTTC. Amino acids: CASSRTPTREQYF.

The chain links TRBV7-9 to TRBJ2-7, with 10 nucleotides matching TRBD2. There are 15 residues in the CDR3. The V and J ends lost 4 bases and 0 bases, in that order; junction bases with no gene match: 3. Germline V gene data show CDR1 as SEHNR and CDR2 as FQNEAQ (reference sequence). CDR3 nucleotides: TGTGCCAGCAGCTCCGGACTAGCGGCCTCCTACGAGCAGTACTTC. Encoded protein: CASSSGLAASYEQYF.

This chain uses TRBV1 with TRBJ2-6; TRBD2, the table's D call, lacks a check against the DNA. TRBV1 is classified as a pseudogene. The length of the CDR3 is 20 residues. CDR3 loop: CTSSQKLAGGTSSGANVLTF. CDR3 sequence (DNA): TGCACCAGCAGCCAAAAACTAGCGGGGGGAACGAGCTCTGGGGCCAACGTCCTGACTTTC.

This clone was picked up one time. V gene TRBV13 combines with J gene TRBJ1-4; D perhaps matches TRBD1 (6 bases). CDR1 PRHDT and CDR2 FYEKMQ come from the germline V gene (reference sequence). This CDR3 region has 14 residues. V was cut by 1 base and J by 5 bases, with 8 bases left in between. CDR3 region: CASSLDRENEKLFF. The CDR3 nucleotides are TGTGCCAGCAGCTTAGACAGGGAGAATGAAAAACTGTTTTTT.

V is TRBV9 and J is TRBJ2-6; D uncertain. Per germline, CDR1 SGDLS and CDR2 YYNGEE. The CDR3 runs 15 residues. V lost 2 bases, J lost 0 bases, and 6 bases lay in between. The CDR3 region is CASSVWTSGANVLTF. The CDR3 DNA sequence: TGTGCCAGCAGCGTGTGGACCTCTGGGGCCAACGTCCTGACTTTC.

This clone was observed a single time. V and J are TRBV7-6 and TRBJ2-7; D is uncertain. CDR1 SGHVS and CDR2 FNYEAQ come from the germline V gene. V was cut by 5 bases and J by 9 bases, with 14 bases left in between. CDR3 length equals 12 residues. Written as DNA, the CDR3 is TGTGCCAGCAGCATCGACCGCAAAGTGCAGTACTTC. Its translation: CASSIDRKVQYF.

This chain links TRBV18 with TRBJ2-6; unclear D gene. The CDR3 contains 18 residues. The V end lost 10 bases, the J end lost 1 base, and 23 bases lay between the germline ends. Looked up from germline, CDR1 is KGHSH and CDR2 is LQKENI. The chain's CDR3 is CATSRGRTLLSGANVLTF. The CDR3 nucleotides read TGTGCCACCTCCCGAGGCAGGACCCTTCTTTCTGGGGCCAACGTCCTGACTTTC. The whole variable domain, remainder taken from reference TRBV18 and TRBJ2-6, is NAGVMQNPRHLVRRRGQEARLRCSPMKGHSHVYWYRQLPEEGLKFMVYLQKENIIDESGMPKERFSAEFPKEGPSILRIQQVVRGDSAAYFCATSRGRTLLSGANVLTFGAGSRLTVL.

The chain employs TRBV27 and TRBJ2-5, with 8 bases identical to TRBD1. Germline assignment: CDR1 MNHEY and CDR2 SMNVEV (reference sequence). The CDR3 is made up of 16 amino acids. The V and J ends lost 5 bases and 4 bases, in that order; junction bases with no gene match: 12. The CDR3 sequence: CASSPGDRRLRETQYF. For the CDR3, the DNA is TGTGCCAGCAGTCCAGGGGACAGGCGTTTGAGAGAGACCCAGTACTTC.

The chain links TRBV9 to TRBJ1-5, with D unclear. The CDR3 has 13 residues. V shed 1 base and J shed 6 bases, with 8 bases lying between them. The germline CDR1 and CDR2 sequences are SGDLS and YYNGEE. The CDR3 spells CASSVSPGQPQHF. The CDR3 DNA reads TGTGCCAGCAGCGTATCCCCGGGTCAGCCCCAGCATTTT.

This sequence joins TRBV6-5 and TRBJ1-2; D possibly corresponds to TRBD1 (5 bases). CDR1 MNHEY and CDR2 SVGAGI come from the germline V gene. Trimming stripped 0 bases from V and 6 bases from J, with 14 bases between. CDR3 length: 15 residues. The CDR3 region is CASSYSGRATHGYTF. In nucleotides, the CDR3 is TGTGCCAGCAGTTACTCGGGGCGGGCTACCCATGGCTACACCTTC.

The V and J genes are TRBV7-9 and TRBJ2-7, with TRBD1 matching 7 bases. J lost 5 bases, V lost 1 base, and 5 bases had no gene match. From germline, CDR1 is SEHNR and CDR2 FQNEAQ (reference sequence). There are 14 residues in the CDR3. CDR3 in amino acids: CASSLGQGANEQYF. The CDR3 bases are TGTGCCAGCAGCTTAGGACAGGGCGCCAACGAGCAGTACTTC.

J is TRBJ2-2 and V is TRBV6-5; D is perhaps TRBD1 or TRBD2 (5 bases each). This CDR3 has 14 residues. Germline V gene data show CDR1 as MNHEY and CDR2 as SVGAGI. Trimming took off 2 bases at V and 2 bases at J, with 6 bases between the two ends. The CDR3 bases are TGTGCCAGCAGTTACGGGGGTAACACCGGGGAGCTGTTTTTT. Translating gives CASSYGGNTGELFF.

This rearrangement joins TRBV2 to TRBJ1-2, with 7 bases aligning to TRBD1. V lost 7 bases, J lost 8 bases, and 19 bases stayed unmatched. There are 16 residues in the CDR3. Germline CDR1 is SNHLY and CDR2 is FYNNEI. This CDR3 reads CASTLEPQRQGGGYTF. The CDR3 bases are TGTGCCAGCACCCTCGAGCCCCAGCGACAGGGCGGGGGCTACACCTTC.

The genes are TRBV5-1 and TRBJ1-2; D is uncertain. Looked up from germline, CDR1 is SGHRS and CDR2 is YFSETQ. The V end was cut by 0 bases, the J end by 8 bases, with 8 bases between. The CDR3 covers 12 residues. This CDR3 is CASSLGVQGYTF. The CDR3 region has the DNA TGCGCCAGCAGCTTGGGCGTTCAGGGCTACACCTTC. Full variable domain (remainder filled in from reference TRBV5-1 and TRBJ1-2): KAGVTQTPRYLIKTRGQQVTLSCSPISGHRSVSWYQQTPGQGLQFLFEYFSETQRNKGNFPGRFSGRQFSNSRSEMNVSTLELGDSALYLCASSLGVQGYTFGSGTRLTVV.

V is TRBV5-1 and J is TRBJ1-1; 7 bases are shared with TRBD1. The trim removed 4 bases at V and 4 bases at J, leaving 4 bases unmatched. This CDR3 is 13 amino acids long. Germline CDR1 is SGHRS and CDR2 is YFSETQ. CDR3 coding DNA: TGCGCCAGCAGCCCAGGGGGGGGCACTGAAGCTTTCTTT. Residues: CASSPGGGTEAFF.